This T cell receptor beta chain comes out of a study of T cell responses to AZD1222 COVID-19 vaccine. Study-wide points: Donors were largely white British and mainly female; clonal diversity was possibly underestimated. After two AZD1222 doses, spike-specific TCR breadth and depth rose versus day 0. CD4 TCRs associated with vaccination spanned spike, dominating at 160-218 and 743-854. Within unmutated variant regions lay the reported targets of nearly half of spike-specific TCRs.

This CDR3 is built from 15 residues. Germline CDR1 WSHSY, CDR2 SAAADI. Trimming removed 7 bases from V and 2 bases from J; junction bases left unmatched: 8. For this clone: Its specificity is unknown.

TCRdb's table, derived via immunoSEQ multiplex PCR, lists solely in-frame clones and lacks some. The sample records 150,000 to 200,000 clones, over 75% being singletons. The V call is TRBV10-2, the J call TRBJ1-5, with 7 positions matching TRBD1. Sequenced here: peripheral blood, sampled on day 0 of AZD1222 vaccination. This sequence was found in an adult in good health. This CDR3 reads CASKQAGGGNQPQHF. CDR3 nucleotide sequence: TGCGCCAGCAAACAAGCAGGGGGGGGCAATCAGCCCCAGCATTTT.